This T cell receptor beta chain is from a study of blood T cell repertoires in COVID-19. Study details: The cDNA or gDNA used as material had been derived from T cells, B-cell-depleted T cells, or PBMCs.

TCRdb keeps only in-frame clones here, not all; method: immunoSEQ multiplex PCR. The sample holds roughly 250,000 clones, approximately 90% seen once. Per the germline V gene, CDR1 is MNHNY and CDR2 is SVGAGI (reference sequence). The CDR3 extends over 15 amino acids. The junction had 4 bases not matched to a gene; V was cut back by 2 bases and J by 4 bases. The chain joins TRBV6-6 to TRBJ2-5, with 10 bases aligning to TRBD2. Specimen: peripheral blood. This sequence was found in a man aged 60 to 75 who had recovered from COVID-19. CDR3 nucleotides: TGTGCCAGCAGTTACGGCCCTAGCGGGGGAGAGACCCAGTACTTC. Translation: CASSYGPSGGETQYF.